This T cell receptor beta chain comes out of a study of neoadjuvant nivolumab and ipilimumab in lung cancer. The CDR3 sequence is 17 residues long. Germline CDR1 reads SGHTA; CDR2 reads FQGNSA. Unmatched junction bases numbered 7, after V lost 1 base and J lost 3 bases. Produced via immunoSEQ multiplex PCR; TCRdb's table is partial and in-frame only. Of fewer than 35,000 clones detected, around 80% appear once; the ten largest clones hold approximately 5.9%. V is TRBV7-2 and J is TRBJ2-7, with 12 bases that match TRBD2. The TCR sequence derives from an adult with non-small cell lung cancer. Specimen: peripheral blood, collected before neoadjuvant nivolumab, alone or with ipilimumab. The CDR3 region is CASSLGKTSGGNYEQYF. CDR3 coding DNA: TGTGCCAGCAGCTTAGGAAAAACTAGCGGGGGGAACTACGAGCAGTACTTC.